The 24 T cell receptor beta chains in this list originate from one sample, sequenced in a study of Tregs in tolerant kidney transplant recipients. Here immunoSEQ multiplex PCR was the method, and the copy in TCRdb shows in-frame clones only, minus some. The table for this sample gives approximately 31,000 clones. The sample here was CD8+ T cells from blood, taken before the transplant. These receptors came from a human donor who received a combined kidney and bone marrow transplant.

For this clone: The CDR3 end lies 3 residues beyond the end of the read and is filled in from the germline J gene. J is TRBJ2-1 and V is TRBV19; 8 bases are shared with TRBD1. Germline lookup yields CDR1 LNHDA and CDR2 SQIVND (reference sequence). The CDR3 spans 14 residues. With 6 bases clipped from V and 2 bases from J, the junction kept 3 bases outside the gene matches. The sequenced part of the CDR3 DNA is TGTGCCAGTAGCCTACAGGGGGCCTACAATGAG. It yields the protein CASSLQGAYNE. The entire CDR3 protein reads CASSLQGAYNEQFF.

A remark on this clone: The observed sequence ends 3 residues before the CDR3 terminus, with the missing tail filled in from the germline J gene. The chain recombines TRBV6-1 with TRBJ1-2, with 9 bases identical to TRBD1. Trimming at V came to 2 bases and at J to 7 bases, leaving 11 bases not matched to a gene. This CDR3 contains 16 residues. In germline, CDR1 is MNHNS, CDR2 SASEGT. The sequenced part of the CDR3 DNA is TGTGCCAGCAGTGAACCGGGAGGGGACAGGGTGGTTGGC. Protein: CASSEPGGDRVVG. From start to end, the CDR3 is CASSEPGGDRVVGYTF.

Notes on this clone: The read ends 3 residues before the CDR3 terminus; that terminus is restored from the germline J gene. This chain links TRBV7-9 with TRBJ2-7; 11 nucleotides line up with TRBD2. V shed 5 bases, J shed 4 bases, and the junction held 7 bases outside the gene matches. The CDR3 is 15 amino acids. Germline-derived CDR1 and CDR2 are SEHNR and FQNEAQ (reference sequence). The CDR3 sequence: CASSPPGTSGYEQYF. The CDR3 DNA, read in part, is TGTGCCAGCAGCCCCCCGGGGACTAGCGGATACGAG. The variable domain in full, completed from reference TRBV7-9 and TRBJ2-7, reads DTGVSQNPRHKITKRGQNVTFRCDPISEHNRLYWYRQTLGQGPEFLTYFQNEAQLEKSRLLSDRFSAERPKGSFSTLEIQRTEQGDSAMYLCASSPPGTSGYEQYFGPGTRLTVT.

About this clone itself: The missing CDR3 end, 3 residues past where the read stops, is filled in from the germline J gene. The chain has TRBV2 and TRBJ1-1; D might be TRBD1 (6 bases). This CDR3 comprises 10 residues. Germline V CDR1 and CDR2: SNHLY, FYNNEI. This CDR3 reads CASRQAEAFF. The CDR3 DNA, read in part, is TGTGCCAGCCGACAGGCGGAA.

Turning to this clone: The read ends 3 residues before the CDR3 terminus; that terminus is restored from the germline J gene. V gene TRBV4-1 combines with J gene TRBJ2-4; 8 bases align to TRBD2. The V segment lost 0 bases and the J segment 6 bases; nucleotides outside the gene matches: 4. This CDR3 is 15 amino acids long. Germline V gene sequence: CDR1 MGHRA, CDR2 YSYEKL. CDR3 region: CASSQDPGGGNIQYF. The CDR3 bases that were read are TGCGCCAGCAGCCAAGATCCGGGAGGGGGAAACATT.

The DNA read from the CDR3 is TGTGCCAGCAGCCCTGACTGGAACAATGAG. Protein sequence: CASSPDWNNE. In full, the CDR3 is CASSPDWNNEQFF. The chain employs TRBV13 and TRBJ2-1; unclear D gene. The read comes to an end 3 residues before the CDR3 does, leaving the germline J gene to fill in the end. CDR1 is PRHDT, CDR2 FYEKMQ, per germline (reference sequence). This CDR3 is built from 13 residues. The V and J ends lost 5 bases and 5 bases respectively, with 10 bases between them.

With regard to this clone: Coverage ceases 3 residues before the CDR3 finishes, and the germline J gene fills in the end. The chain has TRBV5-6 and TRBJ1-2; TRBD1 matches at 7 bases. CDR3 length: 13 residues. Trimming took 4 bases from V and 5 from J; bases not matched to a gene: 5. Per the germline V gene, CDR1 is SGHDT and CDR2 is YYEEEE. The CDR3 protein is CASSGGTAYGYTF. Partial CDR3 DNA: TGTGCCAGCAGCGGGGGGACAGCTTATGGC.

With respect to this clone: The read gets to within 3 residues of the CDR3 end, and the germline J gene fills in the rest. The V gene is TRBV2, the J gene TRBJ2-7, with TRBD2 as a possible D gene (6 bases). Per the germline V gene, CDR1 is SNHLY and CDR2 is FYNNEI. This CDR3 is 13 amino acids long. V dropped 8 bases and J dropped 0 bases, with 11 bases sitting between them. This CDR3 is CASATSSSYEQYF. CDR3 DNA (partial): TGTGCCAGCGCGACTAGTAGCTCCTACGAG.

As regards this clone: The CDR3 extends 3 residues past the end of the read, so its final part is completed from the germline J gene. This rearrangement joins TRBV5-1 to TRBJ1-1, with D uncertain. This CDR3 comprises 12 residues. Trimming took 4 bases from V and 4 from J, leaving 8 bases between them. Germline V CDR1 and CDR2: SGHRS, YFSETQ. Partial CDR3 DNA: TGCGCCAGCAGCGTGGATAGCACTGAA. Translation gives CASSVDSTE. The whole CDR3 reads CASSVDSTEAFF.

Of note for this clone: At one end, the junction sequence differs from germline, possibly due to a read error. The read terminates 3 residues before the CDR3 end, so the remaining end is supplied by the germline J gene. Other DNA sequences in this sample translate to the same CDR3. V and J are TRBV19 and TRBJ2-4; possibly TRBD1 for D (6 bases). Germline V gives CDR1 LNHDA, CDR2 SQIVND (reference sequence). This CDR3 contains 14 residues. The sequenced CDR3 bases are TGTGCCAGTAGAGCCCGGGACAATGAAAATATT. The encoded protein is CASRARDNENI. The whole CDR3 protein reads CASRARDNENIQYF.

This CDR3 is CASSSRPGHMNTEAFF. Partial CDR3 DNA: TGTGCCAGCAGCTCCCGACCGGGACACATGAACACTGAA. The chain employs TRBV7-8 and TRBJ1-1; D perhaps matches TRBD1 (6 bases). The read gets to within 3 residues of the CDR3 end, and the germline J gene fills in the rest. V was cut by 4 bases and J by 0 bases, with 15 bases left in between. Germline V CDR1 and CDR2: SGHVS, FQNEAQ. This CDR3 is 16 amino acids long.

By frequency, this clone registers medium-sized. From the germline J gene comes the end of the CDR3, since the read stops 3 residues before it. V gene TRBV10-1 combines with J gene TRBJ2-7, with 9 nucleotides matching TRBD2. CDR3 length: 15 residues. V lost 3 bases and J lost 3; bases outside the gene matches: 6. Germline V CDR1 and CDR2: WNHNN, SYGVQD (reference sequence). The DNA read from the CDR3 is TGCGCCAGCAGTGAAGCGGGGGGCGACTTCTACGAG. Its protein is CASSEAGGDFYE. The full CDR3 is CASSEAGGDFYEQYF.

Comments on this clone: Read data end 3 residues before the CDR3 end; the end is taken from the germline J gene. The chain joins TRBV29-1 to TRBJ1-3, with D maybe TRBD1 (6 bases). The germline V and J ends were trimmed by 3 bases and 6 bases, with 21 bases remaining between them. CDR1 SQVTM and CDR2 ANQGSEA come from the germline V gene. The CDR3 is 16 residues long. CDR3 amino acids: CSVDPRDTPGENTIYF. CDR3 DNA, as far as it was read: TGCAGCGTTGACCCTAGGGACACGCCAGGCGAAAACACC.

The CDR3 region is CASSPGTSGQETQYF. CDR3 DNA (partial): TGTGCCAGCAGCCCTGGGACTAGCGGCCAAGAGACC. The V call is TRBV7-9, the J call TRBJ2-5; TRBD2 matches at 11 bases. The CDR3 extends 3 residues past the end of the read, so its final part is completed from the germline J gene. Trimming at V came to 5 bases and at J to 1 base, leaving 3 bases not matched to a gene. There are 15 residues in the CDR3. CDR1 is SEHNR, CDR2 FQNEAQ, per germline (reference sequence).

To note about this clone: The CDR3 is cut off 3 residues early in the read; its end comes from the germline J gene. The chain links TRBV6-2 or TRBV6-3 to TRBJ1-3; the D gene is possibly TRBD1 (5 bases). The CDR3 is 12 residues long. Trimming removed 2 bases at V and 9 bases at J, with 8 bases between. Germline CDR1 MNHEY, CDR2 SVGEGT. The CDR3 region is CASSYARGTIYF. Partial CDR3 DNA: TGTGCCAGCAGTTACGCGAGGGGCACC.

For this clone: Sequencing ends 3 residues short of the CDR3 end; the germline J gene provides the rest. V is TRBV19 and J is TRBJ1-5; D not resolved. The CDR3 totals 14 residues. Germline-derived CDR1 and CDR2 are LNHDA and SQIVND (reference sequence). Trimming removed 6 bases at V and 5 bases at J, with 14 bases between. The sequenced CDR3 bases are TGTGCCAGTAGGGGTGCCGGGTTGGATCAGCCC. It yields the protein CASRGAGLDQP. The CDR3 reads in full as CASRGAGLDQPQHF.

Regarding this clone: The CDR3 end is not reached by the read, which stops 3 residues before it; the germline J gene fills it in. The chain combines TRBV7-6 with TRBJ1-3, with D unclear. Germline values: CDR1 SGHVS, CDR2 FNYEAQ. Between the trimmed V and J ends, which lost 8 bases and 1 base, there was a span of 21 bases. CDR3 length: 17 residues. The CDR3 spells CASGPVVGWRSGNTIYF. The CDR3 bases that were read are TGTGCCAGCGGCCCAGTAGTCGGGTGGAGATCTGGAAACACC.

Note on this clone: The read ends 3 residues shy of where the CDR3 ends; the end is completed using the germline J gene. The V call is TRBV7-9, the J call TRBJ2-7, with 10 nucleotides matching TRBD1. The germline gives CDR1 SEHNR, CDR2 FQNEAQ (reference sequence). This CDR3 region has 14 residues. J gave up 2 bases and V 7 bases, and 5 bases lay outside the gene matches. The covered CDR3 bases are TGTGCCAGCACCGGGACAGGGGACGCCTACGAG. It translates to CASTGTGDAYE. The complete CDR3 protein is CASTGTGDAYEQYF.

On this clone itself: The sequence runs out 3 residues before the end of the CDR3; the remainder is reconstructed from the germline J gene. V usage is TRBV7-7 and J usage is TRBJ2-1; a possible D gene is TRBD2 (6 bases). CDR1 and CDR2 (germline): SSHAT, FNYEAQ (reference sequence). Between the trimmed V and J ends, which lost 5 bases and 3 bases, there was a span of 17 bases. The CDR3 is made up of 16 amino acids. The CDR3: CASSPSEGPHYNEQFF. The sequenced CDR3 bases are TGTGCCAGCAGCCCTAGCGAGGGCCCGCACTACAATGAG.

Here the CDR3 reads CASSEALMGAANTGELFF. CDR3 DNA, as far as it was read: TGTGCCAGCAGTGAAGCGCTCATGGGGGCGGCGAACACCGGGGAG. V and J are TRBV6-1 and TRBJ2-2; the D gene is possibly TRBD1 (6 bases). The sequence runs out 3 residues before the end of the CDR3; the remainder is reconstructed from the germline J gene. V was cut by 0 bases and J by 0 bases, with 14 bases left in between. In germline, CDR1 is MNHNS, CDR2 SASEGT. This CDR3 comprises 18 residues.

With respect to this clone: Its ends do not fully match the called genes, so a read error is possible. The CDR3 extends 3 residues past the end of the read, so its final part is completed from the germline J gene. The genes are TRBV4-2 and TRBJ1-2, with 7 bases aligning to TRBD1. The V gene's germline CDR1 is LGHNA and CDR2 YNFKEQ. This CDR3 contains 14 residues. The CDR3 reads CASSPPGQTYGYTF. The CDR3 bases that were read are TGCGCCAGCAGTCCTCCGGGACAGACCTATGGC.

As for this clone: Coverage ceases 3 residues before the CDR3 finishes, and the germline J gene fills in the end. The chain has TRBV2 and TRBJ1-2, with TRBD1 matching over 8 bases. Germline CDR1 is SNHLY and CDR2 is FYNNEI. The CDR3 sequence is 16 residues long. The sequenced part of the CDR3 DNA is TGTGCCAGCAGTGCTACCCTTGGACAGGGAATTGGCGGC. Translation: CASSATLGQGIGG. The whole CDR3 sequence reads CASSATLGQGIGGYTF.

Concerning this clone itself: The read finishes 3 residues shy of the CDR3 end, and the germline J gene is used to complete it. V and J are TRBV6-1 and TRBJ1-4; no reliable D call. Germline V gene data show CDR1 as MNHNS and CDR2 as SASEGT. The CDR3 totals 15 residues. V was shortened by 1 base and J by 8 bases, with 14 bases between the two germline ends. The DNA read from the CDR3 is TGTGCCAGCAGTGAAGACAGCCACTTCTCCGAAAAA. It translates to CASSEDSHFSEK. The entire CDR3 reads CASSEDSHFSEKLFF.

On this clone itself: Read data end 3 residues before the CDR3 end; the end is taken from the germline J gene. This rearrangement joins TRBV2 to TRBJ2-2, with a tentative D call TRBD1 (5 bases). The CDR3 loop spans 15 amino acids. Germline V gives CDR1 SNHLY, CDR2 FYNNEI. Trimming cost V 6 bases and J 1 base, with 12 bases left between them. CDR3 DNA (partial): TGTGCCAGCAGCCACCCCGACAGGAACACCGGGGAG. Protein product: CASSHPDRNTGE. The whole CDR3 reads CASSHPDRNTGELFF.